The 5 T cell receptor beta chains reported below all come from one sample, sequenced in a study of blood T cell repertoires in COVID-19. This table comes from immunoSEQ multiplex PCR, and its TCRdb copy is limited to in-frame clones, with some not included. The sample has 250,000 to 350,000 clones, around 90% seen once. Sequenced: peripheral blood. The receptors shown here come from a woman aged 45-65 years who had recovered from COVID-19.

This clone was detected a few times. The chain joins TRBV18 to TRBJ2-6; D gene unclear. The germline V gene has CDR1 KGHSH and CDR2 LQKENI. The CDR3 spans 17 residues. Between the trimmed V and J ends, which lost 3 bases and 2 bases, there was a span of 14 bases. CDR3 region: CASSPPQKFAGANVLTF. CDR3 DNA: TGTGCCAGCTCACCTCCCCAGAAGTTTGCTGGGGCCAACGTCCTGACTTTC.

The V and J genes are TRBV9 and TRBJ1-2, with TRBD1 identical over 9 bases. This CDR3 has 16 residues. J was trimmed by 1 base and V by 0 bases; bases with no gene match: 4. Germline-derived CDR1 and CDR2 are SGDLS and YYNGEE. For the CDR3, the DNA is TGTGCCAGCAGCGTAGAAGGGACAGGGTTTAACTATGGCTACACCTTC. Translation: CASSVEGTGFNYGYTF.

The gene calls are TRBV28 and TRBJ2-5; D unresolved. Germline lookup yields CDR1 MDHEN and CDR2 SYDVKM. Trimming pared 7 bases from V and 4 bases from J, leaving 22 bases between. The length of the CDR3 is 16 residues. The CDR3 coding sequence is TGTGCCAGCAAAACCCCGCTCTTAGTTGGAGTAGAGACCCAGTACTTC. Residues: CASKTPLLVGVETQYF.

The rearrangement uses TRBV5-4 and TRBJ1-2; 7 bases are shared with TRBD1. This CDR3 region has 14 residues. Trimming cost V 4 bases and J 2 bases; bases outside gene matches: 5. Per the germline V gene, CDR1 is SGHNT and CDR2 is YYREEE (reference sequence). CDR3 DNA: TGTGCCAGCAGCACCCGACAGGGCAACTATGGCTACACCTTC. It encodes CASSTRQGNYGYTF. Variable domain in full (rest from reference TRBV5-4 and TRBJ1-2): ETGVTQSPTHLIKTRGQQVTLRCSSQSGHNTVSWYQQALGQGPQFIFQYYREEENGRGNFPPRFSGLQFPNYSSELNVNALELDDSALYLCASSTRQGNYGYTFGSGTRLTVV.

Details on this clone: Other DNA sequences in this sample translate to the same CDR3. The chain employs TRBV19 and TRBJ1-4; D remains ambiguous. Trimming pared 5 bases from V and 1 base from J, leaving 5 bases between. CDR3 length: 13 residues. From germline, CDR1 is LNHDA and CDR2 SQIVND (reference sequence). Here the CDR3 reads CASSGGTNEKLFF. The CDR3 nucleotides are TGTGCCAGTAGTGGCGGAACTAATGAAAAACTGTTTTTT.